The 24 T cell receptor beta chains listed next were all sequenced from one sample in a study of Graves' ophthalmopathy and Graves' hyperthyroidism. For repertoire sequencing, the TCR beta CDR3 regions were amplified from RNA transcripts. First-round RT-PCR used HTBI primers; second-round multiplex PCR followed. MiXCR was run by TCRdb on the multiplex PCR reads, yielding one entry per CDR3 protein. The data contain 620,000 or so distinct CDR3 sequences, 22% of them singletons. The sample comprised peripheral blood. The origin of the receptors is a woman under 30 with stable Graves' hyperthyroidism. Some clones in this sample may be carry-over from other donors' samples.

This clonotype was recorded many times. This chain links TRBV27 with TRBJ2-7, with no clear D. CDR1 is MNHEY, CDR2 SMNVEV, per germline (reference sequence). The CDR3 covers 15 residues. V lost 5 bases and J lost 5, with 19 bases in between. The CDR3 nucleotides are TGTGCCAGCAGTCGGCCCTGGACCGATCGTCACGAGCAGTACTTC. Its protein is CASSRPWTDRHEQYF.

This clonotype was seen ten or more times. This chain connects TRBV7-2 to TRBJ1-2; possibly TRBD1 for D (5 bases). The V gene lost 0 bases and the J gene lost 13 bases, with 15 bases spanning the gap. CDR1 and CDR2 from the germline V gene are SGHTA and FQGNSA. The CDR3 loop spans 13 amino acids. CDR3 in amino acids: CASSLATGGIFTF. In DNA form, the CDR3 reads TGTGCCAGCAGCTTAGCCACGGGGGGTATCTTCACCTTC.

Ten or more counts support this clonotype. V gene TRBV28 combines with J gene TRBJ2-5; the D gene is possibly TRBD1 (7 bases). The CDR3 totals 17 residues. Germline CDR1 MDHEN, CDR2 SYDVKM. Trimming removed 4 bases at V and 5 bases at J, with 23 bases between. For the CDR3, the DNA is TGTGCCAGCAGTTCTTGGGGGGACAGAAACAGCCCCGAGACCCAGTACTTC. It specifies CASSSWGDRNSPETQYF.

V gene TRBV20-1 combines with J gene TRBJ1-1, with no clear D. The germline CDR1 and CDR2 sequences are DFQATT and SNEGSKA (reference sequence). The CDR3 loop spans 14 amino acids. Trimming shortened V by 0 bases and J by 5 bases, and 13 bases separated the two germline ends. CDR3 coding DNA: TGCAGTGCTAGAGATGGGTATCGTGGGACTGAAGCTTTCTTT. Protein product: CSARDGYRGTEAFF.

This clonotype has a handful of counts. The chain couples TRBV19 to TRBJ1-5, with 9 bases aligning to TRBD1. The trim removed 7 bases at V and 12 bases at J, leaving 7 bases unmatched. Germline CDR1 LNHDA, CDR2 SQIVND (reference sequence). The CDR3 length is 12 residues. CDR3: CASTGQGLLQHF. In DNA form, the CDR3 reads TGTGCCAGTACAGGACAGGGGTTGCTCCAGCATTTT.

The chain couples TRBV10-3 to TRBJ2-7, with 7 positions matching TRBD1. The germline gives CDR1 ENHRY, CDR2 SYGVKD. The CDR3 is 14 residues long. The J segment lost 4 bases and the V segment lost 2 bases, leaving 5 bases of the junction unmatched. CDR3 DNA: TGTGCCATCAGTGAGACAGGGGTTGCATACGAGCAGTACTTC. Translated, it gives CAISETGVAYEQYF.

A few counts support this clonotype. J is TRBJ2-7 and V is TRBV5-1; D is perhaps TRBD1 (5 bases). This CDR3 spans 14 amino acids. Trimming stripped 5 bases from V and 3 bases from J, with 15 bases between. Germline values: CDR1 SGHRS, CDR2 YFSETQ. The CDR3 DNA follows: TGCGCCAGCAGACAATCGACAGATGGCTACGAGCAGTACTTC. Its translation is CASRQSTDGYEQYF.

The table lists this clonotype with a few counts. The V and J genes are TRBV7-9 and TRBJ2-2; tentatively, D is TRBD2 (5 bases). Germline CDR1 SEHNR, CDR2 FQNEAQ (reference sequence). V lost 5 bases and J 4 bases, leaving 14 bases between the germline ends. The CDR3 length is 15 residues. Written as DNA, the CDR3 is TGTGCCAGCAGCCGGGATAGGGTCGGCACCGGGGAGCTGTTTTTT. Protein: CASSRDRVGTGELFF. The full variable domain, rest sourced from reference TRBV7-9 and TRBJ2-2, is DTGVSQNPRHKITKRGQNVTFRCDPISEHNRLYWYRQTLGQGPEFLTYFQNEAQLEKSRLLSDRFSAERPKGSFSTLEIQRTEQGDSAMYLCASSRDRVGTGELFFGEGSRLTVL.

This clonotype was observed many times. The chain recombines TRBV20-1 with TRBJ2-5, with D perhaps TRBD2 (6 bases). Trimming stripped 1 base from V and 1 base from J, with 10 bases between. CDR1 is DFQATT, CDR2 SNEGSKA, per germline (reference sequence). This CDR3 has 14 amino acids. Written as DNA, the CDR3 is TGCAGTGCTAGAGGGGGGGAGGCCCAAGAGACCCAGTACTTC. Amino acids: CSARGGEAQETQYF.

As for this clonotype: A read error may produce the germline difference seen at one junction end. The genes are TRBV28 and TRBJ2-7; the match to TRBD1 covers 7 bases. In germline, CDR1 is MDHEN, CDR2 SYDVKM. This CDR3 has 15 residues. Here the CDR3 DNA reads TGTGCCAGCAGTCCTGGGACAGCGATCACCTACGATCAGTACTTC. Its translation: CASSPGTAITYDQYF.

The chain combines TRBV11-2 with TRBJ2-5; D may be TRBD1 or TRBD2 (5 bases each). CDR1 and CDR2 (germline): SGHAT, FQNNGV. Trimming removed 5 bases at V and 1 base at J, with 14 bases between. The CDR3 runs 15 residues. The CDR3 sequence is CASSLGVGTQETQYF. CDR3 sequence (DNA): TGTGCCAGCAGCCTAGGGGTGGGGACCCAAGAGACCCAGTACTTC.

This clonotype has at least ten counts. The chain is built from TRBV27 and TRBJ1-2; D gene uncertain. The CDR3 extends over 14 amino acids. Trimming stripped 6 bases from V and 8 bases from J, with 19 bases between. Germline V gene sequence: CDR1 MNHEY, CDR2 SMNVEV (reference sequence). The CDR3 nucleotides read TGTGCCAGCAGAGACTGGGCCTCAAATGGCGGCTACACCTTC. It codes for CASRDWASNGGYTF.

This clonotype was counted ten times or more. This chain links TRBV6-1 with TRBJ1-5; D perhaps matches TRBD1 (5 bases). The CDR3 length is 13 residues. The germline V gene encodes CDR1 MNHNS and CDR2 SASEGT. Trimming took off 4 bases at V and 7 bases at J, with 11 bases between the two ends. The DNA for the CDR3 is TGTGCCAGCAGTGCAGTCAGGGAACAGCCCCAGCATTTT. This gives the protein CASSAVREQPQHF.

This clonotype was observed a handful of times. The rearrangement joins TRBV15 to TRBJ1-2, with D unresolved. This CDR3 spans 15 amino acids. V lost 4 bases to trimming and J lost 0 bases, with 12 bases between them. Germline-derived CDR1 and CDR2 are LNHNV and YYDKDF (reference sequence). The CDR3 loop reads CATSTAEGANYGYTF. DNA of the CDR3: TGTGCCACCAGCACCGCGGAGGGTGCTAACTATGGCTACACCTTC.

The table lists this clonotype with many counts. This chain links TRBV15 with TRBJ1-1; the match to TRBD1 covers 10 bases. The ends lost 5 bases at V and 2 bases at J; junction bases unmatched: 8. The CDR3 has 16 amino acids. CDR1 and CDR2 (germline): LNHNV, YYDKDF (reference sequence). This CDR3 is CATSWDRGLTNTEAFF. The CDR3 region has the DNA TGTGCCACCAGCTGGGACAGGGGCCTCACTAACACTGAAGCTTTCTTT.

This clonotype showed up many times. The genes are TRBV28 and TRBJ1-3; no reliable D call. This CDR3 is built from 15 residues. Looked up from germline, CDR1 is MDHEN and CDR2 is SYDVKM. The V gene lost 2 bases and the J gene lost 3 bases, with 11 bases spanning the gap. CDR3 sequence reads: CASSLRQLGGNTIYF. The DNA for the CDR3 is TGTGCCAGCAGTTTACGTCAACTGGGTGGAAACACCATATATTTT.

In this sample, this clonotype turned up a few times. The junction shows a germline mismatch at one end, possibly a read error. The gene calls are TRBV7-2 and TRBJ2-2; a weak D match, TRBD1 (5 bases). The CDR3 consists of 14 residues. Germline V gene sequence: CDR1 SGHTA, CDR2 FQGNSA. CDR3 sequence (DNA): TGTGCCAGCGGCTTAGGGGAAGGCACCGGGGAGCTGTTTTTT. Protein sequence: CASGLGEGTGELFF.

This clonotype was detected ten times or more. CDR3 sequence (DNA): TGTGCCAGCAGTCTACCTCCGGGACAGCTGGGCAATCAGCCCCAGCATTTT. Residues: CASSLPPGQLGNQPQHF. The chain couples TRBV28 to TRBJ1-5, with 7 bases fitting TRBD1. The V gene end was trimmed by 5 bases and the J gene end by 2 bases; junction bases not matched to a gene: 12. This CDR3 is built from 17 residues. Looked up from germline, CDR1 is MDHEN and CDR2 is SYDVKM.

This clonotype showed up many times. The chain carries TRBV29-1 and TRBJ1-1; 7 nucleotides align to TRBD1. This CDR3 is built from 13 residues. Germline CDR1 SQVTM, CDR2 ANQGSEA. With V trimmed by 0 bases and J by 4 bases, 2 bases remained unmatched. The CDR3 loop is CSVEDPGGTEAFF. CDR3 nucleotide sequence: TGCAGCGTTGAAGACCCAGGGGGCACTGAAGCTTTCTTT.

This clonotype was observed at least ten times. The genes are TRBV27 and TRBJ1-1; weak D call: TRBD1 (6 bases). The length of the CDR3 is 15 residues. Per the germline V gene, CDR1 is MNHEY and CDR2 is SMNVEV (reference sequence). The germline V and J ends were trimmed by 1 base and 1 base, with 10 bases remaining between them. Here the CDR3 DNA reads TGTGCCAGCAGTTTATGGGGGACATCGAACACTGAAGCTTTCTTT. Protein sequence: CASSLWGTSNTEAFF.

This clonotype has a count of ten or more. The chain couples TRBV2 to TRBJ2-2; 7 bases agree with TRBD1. V trimming: 3 bases; J trimming: 3 bases; junction bases outside the gene matches: 10. The germline CDR1 and CDR2 sequences are SNHLY and FYNNEI. CDR3 length: 17 amino acids. CDR3: CASSDGDSVGHTGELFF. In DNA form, the CDR3 reads TGTGCCAGCAGTGATGGGGACAGCGTTGGTCACACCGGGGAGCTGTTTTTT.

The chain recombines TRBV6-5 with TRBJ2-7; D gene ambiguous. Per the germline V gene, CDR1 is MNHEY and CDR2 is SVGAGI. V gave up 2 bases and J gave up 0 bases, with 8 bases separating them. There are 14 residues in the CDR3. The CDR3 reads CASSYARGSYEQYF. CDR3 in DNA: TGTGCCAGCAGTTACGCCAGAGGCTCCTACGAGCAGTACTTC.

This clonotype was seen many times. The chain links TRBV7-8 to TRBJ2-5; no clear D gene. The germline V gene has CDR1 SGHVS and CDR2 FQNEAQ. Between the trimmed V and J ends, which lost 3 bases and 4 bases, there was a span of 15 bases. The CDR3 totals 15 residues. This CDR3 is CASSLRRVGRETQYF. The DNA for the CDR3 is TGTGCCAGCAGCTTGCGAAGGGTGGGTCGAGAGACCCAGTACTTC.

The V call is TRBV6-5, the J call TRBJ2-5; tentatively, D is TRBD1 (6 bases). Germline V CDR1 and CDR2: MNHEY, SVGAGI. V lost 0 bases and J 2 bases, leaving 16 bases between the germline ends. The CDR3 covers 17 residues. CDR3 in amino acids: CASSYSGGMNPQETQYF. The DNA for the CDR3 is TGTGCCAGCAGTTACTCTGGGGGCATGAACCCACAAGAGACCCAGTACTTC.